Listed below are T cell receptor beta chains from one sample, sequenced in a study of blood T cell repertoires in COVID-19. Sequenced by immunoSEQ multiplex PCR; TCRdb stores in-frame clones only, minus some. The data hold about 160,000 clones, with approximately 84% observed a single time. The source material was peripheral blood. These receptors were obtained from a man between 65 and 80 years old with acute or convalescent COVID-19. Each CDR3 is given with its conserved first and last residue. D genes are given only for firm matches. Only some rows state a clone size, as once, few, many or a class for expanded clones.

cdr3_nt,cdr3_aa,v_call,d_call,j_call,clone_size
TGTGCCACCAGCAGAGGGCGGGGCACCTACGAGCAGTACTTC,CATSRGRGTYEQYF,TRBV15,NA,TRBJ2-7,NA
TGTGCCAGCAGTGAATCGCGGCCTGGCGGGGCAATGGCCTATGGCTACACCTTC,CASSESRPGGAMAYGYTF,TRBV25-1,NA,TRBJ1-2,NA
TGCGCCAGCAGTCCCGACACGAGAAATCCCTCGGGGGGGGCGGACGGGGCCAACGTCCTGACTTTC,CASSPDTRNPSGGADGANVLTF,TRBV23-1,TRBD2,TRBJ2-6,NA
TGTGCCAGCAGCTTAGACGCCAGGGGCTATGGCTACACCTTC,CASSLDARGYGYTF,TRBV11-2,NA,TRBJ1-2,once
TGCGCCAGCAGCTCAAATACAGGGGCCGGAGGGGTAGGGGCTTTCTTT,CASSSNTGAGGVGAFF,TRBV5-1,TRBD1,TRBJ1-1,NA
TGTGCCACCCTAGGCTCCGGGAATGCCCCCGCAGATACGCAGTATTTT,CATLGSGNAPADTQYF,TRBV28,NA,TRBJ2-3,NA
TGTGGCGTCCGGGGGGGCGCAACTAATGAAAAACTGTTTTTT,CGVRGGATNEKLFF,TRBV19,NA,TRBJ1-4,NA
TGTGCCAGCAGCCACGGGACACAGCCCCAGCATTTT,CASSHGTQPQHF,TRBV14,NA,TRBJ1-5,once
TGTGCCTGGAGTGTAGTAGCGGCCCGACAAGAGACCCAGTACTTC,CAWSVVAARQETQYF,TRBV30,NA,TRBJ2-5,NA
TGCGCCAGCAGCTTGGTGGTAGGGGGGGAGGCCGAGCAGTACTTC,CASSLVVGGEAEQYF,TRBV5-1,NA,TRBJ2-7,NA
TGTGCCAGCAGCTTTGGGGAGGCCTACGAGCAGTACTTC,CASSFGEAYEQYF,TRBV7-9,NA,TRBJ2-7,NA
TGTGCCAGCAGCGTCGGACTAGCCTCCTACAATGAGCAGTTCTTC,CASSVGLASYNEQFF,TRBV9,TRBD2,TRBJ2-1,NA
TGCGCCAGCAGCCGAACGGACAGGGCCAGGCTCCACTTT,CASSRTDRARLHF,TRBV5-1,TRBD1,TRBJ1-6,many
TGTGCCAGCAGCGTTTCGGGACAGGGCACAGATACGCAGTATTTT,CASSVSGQGTDTQYF,TRBV9,TRBD1,TRBJ2-3,NA
TGTGCCAGTAGTCCTCGACTAGCGGGGGGGGAAGAGACCCAGTACTTC,CASSPRLAGGEETQYF,TRBV19,TRBD2,TRBJ2-5,once
TGTGCCTGGAGAGGGTCAGGGGTCACTGAAGCTTTCTTT,CAWRGSGVTEAFF,TRBV30,NA,TRBJ1-1,NA
TGTGCCAGCAGCCCCCAGGGACAGGGGGGCTACGAGCAGTACTTC,CASSPQGQGGYEQYF,TRBV7-2,TRBD1,TRBJ2-7,NA
TGTGCCAGCAGTGAAAGGGGGTTGGTCGGGGAGCTGTTTTTT,CASSERGLVGELFF,TRBV6-1,NA,TRBJ2-2,NA
TGTGCCAGCAGTTACTCACAGGGGCGGACTGAAGCTTTCTTT,CASSYSQGRTEAFF,TRBV6-5,TRBD1,TRBJ1-1,NA
TGTGCCAGCCGAACCCTGGGGGGGGGCAATCAGCCCCAGCATTTT,CASRTLGGGNQPQHF,TRBV28,NA,TRBJ1-5,NA
TGTGCCAGCAGTGTACGACAGGCAGGGAACACTGAAGCTTTCTTT,CASSVRQAGNTEAFF,TRBV2,NA,TRBJ1-1,few
TGTGCCAGCAGTCATGGACAGACCTATGGCTACACCTTC,CASSHGQTYGYTF,TRBV12-3/TRBV12-4,NA,TRBJ1-2,NA
TGTGCCAGCACCTCCGGGGGGGACGGGGAGCTGTTTTTT,CASTSGGDGELFF,TRBV9,TRBD2,TRBJ2-2,NA
TGCGCCAGCAGACCTGAGGGGGTCAGGTATACGCAGTATTTT,CASRPEGVRYTQYF,TRBV5-1,NA,TRBJ2-3,once
TGCGCCAGCAGCCAAGAAACTAGCGGCAACCAAGTAGGGTACGAGCAGTACTTC,CASSQETSGNQVGYEQYF,TRBV4-1,TRBD2,TRBJ2-7,NA
TGTGCCAGTATGCGGACAGGGGGCAATCAGCCCCAGCATTTT,CASMRTGGNQPQHF,TRBV19,TRBD1,TRBJ1-5,many
TGTGCCAGCAGCGGAGGACAGAGCCAAGAGACCCAGTACTTC,CASSGGQSQETQYF,TRBV11-3,NA,TRBJ2-5,NA
TGCGCCAGCAGCCCGGATAATTCACCCCTCCACTTT,CASSPDNSPLHF,TRBV5-1,NA,TRBJ1-6,once
TGTGCCAGCAAGACAACTGAGAGTCGGAGCAATCAGCCCCAGCATTTT,CASKTTESRSNQPQHF,TRBV28,NA,TRBJ1-5,NA
TGTGCCGCCAGGGGACAGGGGGCTGGAAACACCATATATTTT,CAARGQGAGNTIYF,TRBV10-3,TRBD1,TRBJ1-3,NA
TGCGCCAGCAGCTTTGGAGGGGACGATGAGCAGTTCTTC,CASSFGGDDEQFF,TRBV5-1,NA,TRBJ2-1,NA
TGTGCCTGGAGTGGAGGTATTCCAGGGGGCGGTGAAAAACTGTTTTTT,CAWSGGIPGGGEKLFF,TRBV30,TRBD1,TRBJ1-4,NA
TGTGCCAGCAGCTCCCGGGACAGTTCCTACGAGCAGTACTTC,CASSSRDSSYEQYF,TRBV7-9,TRBD1,TRBJ2-7,NA
TGTGCCAGCAGTGAAGGGTGGGACAGTGTTTCAGCTTTCTTT,CASSEGWDSVSAFF,TRBV6-1,TRBD1,TRBJ1-1,NA
TGTGCCAGCAGCTTAGACAGGGTGAACACTGAAGCTTTCTTT,CASSLDRVNTEAFF,TRBV7-9,NA,TRBJ1-1,NA